The 12 T cell receptor beta chains below were found in one sample sequenced in a study of T cell responses to AZD1222 COVID-19 vaccine. Assay: immunoSEQ multiplex PCR; the TCRdb copy retains only in-frame clones and omits some. The table lists around 180,000 clones, 75% to 90% of them singletons. The source material was peripheral blood, sampled on day 0 of AZD1222 vaccination. Receptors originate from an adult in good health.

The chain employs TRBV7-9 and TRBJ1-1, with D unresolved. The CDR3 is made up of 17 amino acids. Trimming cost V 0 bases and J 0 bases, with 14 bases left between them. The V gene's germline CDR1 is SEHNR and CDR2 FQNEAQ (reference sequence). The CDR3 protein is CASSLAWRSPMNTEAFF. The CDR3 nucleotides read TGTGCCAGCAGCTTAGCGTGGCGCAGCCCGATGAACACTGAAGCTTTCTTT.

This clone was picked up one time. This chain uses TRBV13 with TRBJ2-7; TRBD1 agrees at 9 bases. With V trimmed by 1 base and J by 4 bases, 5 bases remained unmatched. Per the germline V gene, CDR1 is PRHDT and CDR2 is FYEKMQ (reference sequence). CDR3 length: 15 amino acids. The CDR3 DNA reads TGTGCCAGCAGCTTAGCGGGACAGGGCAGGTACGAGCAGTACGTC. Protein sequence: CASSLAGQGRYEQYV.

The chain recombines TRBV11-2 with TRBJ2-2; D is undetermined. Trimming removed 4 bases from V and 4 bases from J, with 19 bases in between. CDR1 and CDR2 (germline): SGHAT, FQNNGV. There are 17 residues in the CDR3. DNA for the CDR3: TGTGCCAGCAGCTCCCTGGGTGGTCAAGCGCTCACCGGGGAGCTGTTTTTT. Translation: CASSSLGGQALTGELFF.

V usage is TRBV5-6 and J usage is TRBJ2-7; 9 bases fit TRBD1. The CDR3 runs 14 residues. CDR1 is SGHDT, CDR2 YYEEEE, per germline. Germline trimming cut 5 bases from V and 3 bases from J; bases unmatched to any gene: 6. The CDR3 loop is CASSAGQGFYEQYV. Written as DNA, the CDR3 is TGTGCCAGCAGTGCGGGACAGGGATTCTACGAGCAGTACGTC.

This chain uses TRBV27 with TRBJ2-6, with a possible D match to TRBD1 (6 bases). CDR1 MNHEY and CDR2 SMNVEV come from the germline V gene (reference sequence). Deletions cut 3 bases from V and 0 bases from J, with 21 bases between. The CDR3 consists of 20 residues. CDR3 region: CASSFSSNRDFPSGANVLTF. DNA of the CDR3: TGTGCCAGCAGTTTTTCATCAAACAGGGATTTTCCCTCTGGGGCCAACGTCCTGACTTTC.

In DNA, the CDR3 is TGCGCCAGCAGCCAAGATCCACAAATCATAAACACCATATATTTT. It yields the protein CASSQDPQIINTIYF. This chain uses TRBV4-3 with TRBJ1-3; no firm D call. Trimming pared 0 bases from V and 6 bases from J, leaving 12 bases between. CDR1 and CDR2 from the germline V gene are LGHNA and YSLEER. This CDR3 spans 15 amino acids.

V is TRBV28 and J is TRBJ1-4, with D uncertain. Trimming pared 3 bases from V and 0 bases from J, leaving 11 bases between. This CDR3 region has 16 residues. CDR1 and CDR2 from the germline V gene are MDHEN and SYDVKM. CDR3 DNA sequence: TGTGCCAGCAGTTTCGGGGTCGGAGCAACTAATGAAAAACTGTTTTTT. Its translation is CASSFGVGATNEKLFF.

This clone turned up a few times. The chain employs TRBV19 and TRBJ2-6, with 12 nucleotides matching TRBD1. The CDR3 extends over 19 amino acids. V lost 6 bases to trimming and J lost 1 base; unmatched junction nucleotides: 10. Germline CDR1 is LNHDA and CDR2 is SQIVND (reference sequence). The CDR3 loop reads CASSETPGQGASGANVLTF. CDR3 in DNA: TGTGCCAGTAGCGAAACACCGGGACAGGGGGCTTCTGGGGCCAACGTCCTGACTTTC.

Points on this clone: Germline and junction disagree at one end, which may indicate a read error. The CDR3 spells CASSSGTPGF. CDR3 sequence (DNA): TGTGCCAGCAGTTCCGGGACACCGGGATTC. The J gene is TRBJ2-4, the V gene TRBV6-5, with D perhaps matching TRBD1 (6 bases). Germline CDR1 MNHEY, CDR2 SVGAGI. This CDR3 has 10 amino acids.

This chain uses TRBV5-4 with TRBJ1-4; possibly TRBD1 for D (5 bases). Germline V gene sequence: CDR1 SGHNT, CDR2 YYREEE (reference sequence). This CDR3 has 15 residues. V gave up 3 bases and J gave up 5 bases, with 14 bases separating them. CDR3 coding DNA: TGTGCCAGCAGCTCAGGGACGACCTGGAATGAAAAACTGTTTTTT. Its translation is CASSSGTTWNEKLFF. Looking up the rest from reference TRBV5-4 and TRBJ1-4 gives the full variable domain: ETGVTQSPTHLIKTRGQQVTLRCSSQSGHNTVSWYQQALGQGPQFIFQYYREEENGRGNFPPRFSGLQFPNYSSELNVNALELDDSALYLCASSSGTTWNEKLFFGSGTQLSVL.

The CDR3 sequence is CASSELDSKVYGYTF. In DNA form, the CDR3 reads TGTGCCAGCAGTGAATTAGACAGTAAAGTCTATGGCTACACCTTC. The chain uses TRBV25-1 and TRBJ1-2; D perhaps matches TRBD1 (5 bases). This CDR3 region has 15 residues. V lost 1 base, J lost 4 bases, and 13 bases lay in between. From germline, CDR1 is MGHDK and CDR2 SYGVNS.

J is TRBJ2-2 and V is TRBV5-4; D possibly corresponds to TRBD1 (6 bases). Germline V gene data show CDR1 as SGHNT and CDR2 as YYREEE (reference sequence). The CDR3 is made up of 15 amino acids. Deletions cut 2 bases from V and 3 bases from J, with 11 bases between. In nucleotides, the CDR3 is TGTGCCAGCAGCTTTAGGGGGATGGACACCGGGGAGCTGTTTTTT. This sequence encodes CASSFRGMDTGELFF.